Shown below are 26 T cell receptor beta chains from a single sample sequenced in a study of T-cell memory formation after mild COVID-19. TCRdb reprocessed the 5' RACE reads via MiXCR and lists one record per CDR3 protein. Of over 300,000 distinct CDR3 sequences in the sample, 20% were seen once. The specimen was PBMCs or a T cell subset sorted from them (not recorded which). These receptors were obtained from a man aged 18 to 29 who had mild COVID-19 (a few samples of this study predate the infection). Cell type and time point are not known.

The table lists this clonotype with many counts. The V and J genes are TRBV3-1 and TRBJ2-2; 9 positions match TRBD1. Germline lookup yields CDR1 LGHDT and CDR2 YNNKEL (reference sequence). CDR3 size: 12 residues. V trimming: 10 bases; J trimming: 7 bases; junction bases outside the gene matches: 4. The CDR3 loop reads CATQGAGGELFF. The CDR3 coding sequence is TGTGCCACACAGGGGGCAGGCGGGGAGCTGTTTTTT. Using reference TRBV3-1 and TRBJ2-2 for the parts outside the CDR3, the full variable domain is DTAVSQTPKYLVTQMGNDKSIKCEQNLGHDTMYWYKQDSKKFLKIMFSYNNKELIINETVPNRFSPKSPDKAHLNLHINSLELGDSAVYFCATQGAGGELFFGEGSRLTVL.

The chain combines TRBV20-1 with TRBJ2-7; possible D gene TRBD2, 5 bases. V lost 5 bases, J lost 2 bases, and 13 bases lay in between. Germline-derived CDR1 and CDR2 are DFQATT and SNEGSKA (reference sequence). This CDR3 has 13 amino acids. CDR3: CSARKRDTYEQYF. For the CDR3, the DNA is TGCAGTGCTCGCAAACGGGATACCTACGAGCAGTACTTC.

The genes are TRBV7-2 and TRBJ1-1, with D possibly matching TRBD1 (5 bases). This CDR3 has 11 amino acids. Germline CDR1 SGHTA, CDR2 FQGNSA. Trimming left V 5 bases short and J 10 bases short, with 11 bases between. The CDR3 region has the DNA TGTGCCAGCAGCGATAGGGGTAGAGCTTTCTTT. Its translation: CASSDRGRAFF.

The chain carries TRBV28 and TRBJ1-1, with TRBD1 as a possible D gene (6 bases). CDR1 is MDHEN and CDR2 is SYDVKM in the germline V gene. Trimming stripped 5 bases from V and 0 bases from J, with 19 bases between. This CDR3 comprises 17 residues. This CDR3 is CASSHPGGRDMNTEAFF. The CDR3, as DNA: TGTGCCAGCAGTCATCCAGGCGGCAGGGACATGAACACTGAAGCTTTCTTT.

V is TRBV11-2 and J is TRBJ2-7, with 11 bases matching TRBD2. V lost 5 bases, J lost 4 bases, and 10 bases stayed unmatched. Germline V gene sequence: CDR1 SGHAT, CDR2 FQNNGV. This CDR3 has 16 residues. The CDR3: CASSPEPGLAVYEQYF. The CDR3 DNA reads TGTGCCAGCAGCCCCGAACCGGGACTAGCGGTTTACGAGCAGTACTTC.

This clonotype was seen a few times. The J gene is TRBJ1-1, the V gene TRBV7-9; D remains ambiguous. Between the trimmed V and J ends, which lost 4 bases and 7 bases, there was a span of 10 bases. The CDR3 runs to 12 residues. Germline V CDR1 and CDR2: SEHNR, FQNEAQ (reference sequence). The CDR3 DNA is TGTGCCAGCAGCTATACGTCATATGAAGCTTTCTTT. Translating gives CASSYTSYEAFF. Drawing the rest from reference TRBV7-9 and TRBJ1-1, the complete variable domain is DTGVSQNPRHKITKRGQNVTFRCDPISEHNRLYWYRQTLGQGPEFLTYFQNEAQLEKSRLLSDRFSAERPKGSFSTLEIQRTEQGDSAMYLCASSYTSYEAFFGQGTRLTVV.

This clonotype was seen just once. V is TRBV5-4 and J is TRBJ1-2, with D uncertain. Germline CDR1 SGHNT, CDR2 YYREEE (reference sequence). The CDR3 loop spans 12 amino acids. V was clipped by 2 bases and J by 8 bases, with 10 bases between them. CDR3 region: CASSFRWSGYTF. The CDR3 DNA is TGTGCCAGCAGCTTTCGCTGGAGCGGCTACACCTTC.

The rearrangement uses TRBV27 and TRBJ1-6; D unresolved. This CDR3 is built from 16 residues. Trimming shortened V by 6 bases and J by 0 bases, and 12 bases separated the two germline ends. Germline V gene sequence: CDR1 MNHEY, CDR2 SMNVEV (reference sequence). CDR3 coding DNA: TGTGCCAGCAGGGTTGAACGAAACTCCTATAATTCACCCCTCCACTTT. Translated, it gives CASRVERNSYNSPLHF.

The V call is TRBV6-2 or TRBV6-3, the J call TRBJ1-2; D remains ambiguous. The CDR3 spans 12 residues. V lost 4 bases and J 8 bases, leaving 11 bases between the germline ends. Germline values: CDR1 MNHEY, CDR2 SVGEGT. The CDR3 DNA reads as TGTGCCAGCAGTTTGCGCGGGCCGGGCTACACCTTC. Encoded protein: CASSLRGPGYTF.

In this sample, this clonotype turned up many times. The gene calls are TRBV6-2 or TRBV6-3 and TRBJ2-2; TRBD2 might be the D (5 bases). The CDR3 is 15 residues long. V was clipped by 0 bases and J by 0 bases, with 5 bases between them. Germline CDR1 MNHEY, CDR2 SVGEGT. The CDR3 is CASSYSDSNTGELFF. The DNA of the CDR3 is TGTGCCAGCAGTTACTCGGACTCGAACACCGGGGAGCTGTTTTTT.

This chain joins TRBV4-2 and TRBJ2-7; TRBD1 aligns across 7 bases. Germline V CDR1 and CDR2: LGHNA, YNFKEQ. Losses at the gene ends were 4 bases for V and 4 bases for J; bases not matched to a gene: 13. This CDR3 is built from 16 residues. The CDR3 DNA is TGTGCCAGCAGCCCGACTTCGGTGAGGGGGCTTTACGAGCAGTACTTC. This encodes CASSPTSVRGLYEQYF.

This clonotype came up a few times. CDR3 sequence reads: CASSQDFWQGSTEAFF. Here the CDR3 DNA reads TGTGCCAGCAGCCAAGATTTTTGGCAGGGAAGCACTGAAGCTTTCTTT. J is TRBJ1-1 and V is TRBV4-2; maybe TRBD1 (5 bases). Germline CDR1 is LGHNA and CDR2 is YNFKEQ. This CDR3 has 16 residues. V was shortened by 0 bases and J by 4 bases, with 15 bases between the two germline ends.

The V call is TRBV3-1, the J call TRBJ2-1, with D maybe TRBD1 (6 bases). Trimming stripped 1 base from V and 8 bases from J, with 12 bases between. There are 14 residues in the CDR3. In germline, CDR1 is LGHDT, CDR2 YNNKEL (reference sequence). Written as DNA, the CDR3 is TGTGCCAGCAGCCAAGGCACAGGGTGGGATGAGCAGTTCTTC. Translated, it gives CASSQGTGWDEQFF.

The chain couples TRBV11-1 to TRBJ2-3; D gene unclear. CDR1 is SGHAT and CDR2 is FQDESV in the germline V gene (reference sequence). The CDR3 has 12 residues. V dropped 10 bases and J dropped 0 bases, with 8 bases sitting between them. CDR3 nucleotide sequence: TGTGCCACCGATTCAAGCACAGATACGCAGTATTTT. It is translated as CATDSSTDTQYF.

This clonotype was seen a handful of times. The V and J genes are TRBV18 and TRBJ2-6; no reliable D call. CDR1 KGHSH and CDR2 LQKENI come from the germline V gene. The CDR3 has 15 amino acids. Trimming left V 6 bases short and J 4 bases short, with 13 bases between. The CDR3 spells CASSSRPAGANVLTF. CDR3 DNA: TGTGCCAGCTCCTCCCGCCCGGCAGGGGCCAACGTCCTGACTTTC. The full variable domain, with the rest looked up from reference TRBV18 and TRBJ2-6, is NAGVMQNPRHLVRRRGQEARLRCSPMKGHSHVYWYRQLPEEGLKFMVYLQKENIIDESGMPKERFSAEFPKEGPSILRIQQVVRGDSAAYFCASSSRPAGANVLTFGAGSRLTVL.

Many counts were recorded for this clonotype. The genes are TRBV12-3 or TRBV12-4 and TRBJ1-2, with D perhaps matching TRBD1 (5 bases). The CDR3 covers 15 residues. V was cut by 5 bases and J by 8 bases, with 21 bases left in between. Written as DNA, the CDR3 is TGTGCCAGCAGTAGACGGGACCGGGCGAGCTGGGGCTACACCTTC. Residues: CASSRRDRASWGYTF.

The V call is TRBV29-1, the J call TRBJ2-6; D uncertain. Looked up from germline, CDR1 is SQVTM and CDR2 is ANQGSEA. The CDR3 extends over 12 amino acids. The CDR3 is CPYPSGANVLTF. The CDR3 DNA is TGCCCATATCCATCTGGGGCCAACGTCCTGACTTTC.

There are many counts of this clonotype. The chain is built from TRBV4-1 and TRBJ2-1, with 11 bases that match TRBD2. J lost 12 bases, V lost 0 bases, and 13 bases had no gene match. CDR1 is MGHRA and CDR2 is YSYEKL in the germline V gene. This CDR3 has 17 residues. The CDR3 DNA reads TGCGCCAGCAGCCAAGATGGGACTAGCGGTCATAATCGTGGGCAGTTCTTC. Its protein is CASSQDGTSGHNRGQFF.

The chain links TRBV7-9 to TRBJ2-2; D gene ambiguous. Germline V lookup: CDR1 SEHNR, CDR2 FQNEAQ (reference sequence). There are 15 residues in the CDR3. V gave up 5 bases and J gave up 4 bases, with 14 bases separating them. CDR3 in DNA: TGTGCCAGCAGCCCTATGCGAATGACCACCGGGGAGCTGTTTTTT. Protein sequence: CASSPMRMTTGELFF.

This clonotype occurred many times. The V gene is TRBV5-1, the J gene TRBJ2-3; TRBD2 aligns across 8 bases. Trimming cost V 7 bases and J 1 base; bases outside gene matches: 8. CDR3 size: 15 residues. From germline, CDR1 is SGHRS and CDR2 YFSETQ. DNA of the CDR3: TGCGCCAGCGGCAGCGGGGGCCGCGGCACAGATACGCAGTATTTT. It codes for CASGSGGRGTDTQYF.

This chain joins TRBV20-1 and TRBJ2-4, with TRBD1 matching 8 bases. This CDR3 comprises 12 residues. Germline V gene data show CDR1 as DFQATT and CDR2 as SNEGSKA (reference sequence). The V gene end was trimmed by 0 bases and the J gene end by 14 bases; junction bases not matched to a gene: 6. Written as DNA, the CDR3 is TGCAGTGCTAGAGAACCGGGACAGGACGAGTACTTC. It yields the protein CSAREPGQDEYF.

This clonotype came up a few times. The rearrangement joins TRBV5-1 to TRBJ2-7, with 7 nucleotides matching TRBD1. Trimming removed 6 bases from V and 1 base from J; junction bases left unmatched: 7. The CDR3 runs to 14 residues. Germline V gene data show CDR1 as SGHRS and CDR2 as YFSETQ. The CDR3 nucleotides read TGCGCCAGCACACGAATGGGACAGTCCTACGAGCAGTACTTC. The encoded protein is CASTRMGQSYEQYF.

The chain is built from TRBV7-9 and TRBJ2-5; TRBD2 matches at 8 bases. The germline gives CDR1 SEHNR, CDR2 FQNEAQ (reference sequence). This CDR3 contains 16 residues. Losses at the gene ends were 5 bases for V and 1 base for J; bases not matched to a gene: 9. The CDR3 reads CASSLGVRGVQETQYF. For the CDR3, the DNA is TGTGCCAGCAGCCTTGGCGTGCGGGGGGTCCAAGAGACCCAGTACTTC.

The chain joins TRBV29-1 to TRBJ2-3, with TRBD1 identical over 7 bases. Germline values: CDR1 SQVTM, CDR2 ANQGSEA. The ends lost 7 bases at V and 0 bases at J; junction bases unmatched: 4. The CDR3 is made up of 13 amino acids. DNA of the CDR3: TGCAGCGGGGTGGGACAGAGCACAGATACGCAGTATTTT. Amino acid sequence: CSGVGQSTDTQYF.

This clonotype was seen more than once but under ten times. V and J are TRBV5-5 and TRBJ1-1, with D possibly matching TRBD1 (6 bases). This CDR3 is built from 14 residues. CDR1 is SGHKS and CDR2 is YYEKEE in the germline V gene (reference sequence). Trimming removed 4 bases at V and 4 bases at J, with 14 bases between. CDR3: CASSLSGTSTEAFF. The DNA for the CDR3 is TGTGCCAGCAGCCTTTCCGGGACATCCACTGAAGCTTTCTTT.

This clonotype was detected only a few times. The rearrangement links TRBV2 to TRBJ2-5; weak D call: TRBD2 (6 bases). The CDR3 totals 13 residues. Per germline, CDR1 SNHLY and CDR2 FYNNEI. Trimming pared 7 bases from V and 4 bases from J, leaving 13 bases between. CDR3 residues: CASTAVGGETQYF. The CDR3 DNA reads TGTGCCAGCACCGCAGTGGGAGGAGAGACCCAGTACTTC.